These 16 T cell receptor beta chains came from one sample sequenced in a study of T cell responses to AZD1222 COVID-19 vaccine. Sequenced by immunoSEQ multiplex PCR; TCRdb stores in-frame clones only, minus some. The repertoire holds roughly 200,000 clones, with about 93% as singletons. The sequencing used peripheral blood, collected 28 days after the second dose of the MenACWY control vaccine. These receptors came from an adult who received the MenACWY meningococcal vaccine as a control.

The chain joins TRBV18 to TRBJ2-3; 9 bases agree with TRBD2. This CDR3 has 17 residues. J was trimmed by 2 bases and V by 0 bases; bases with no gene match: 6. CDR1 and CDR2 (germline): KGHSH, LQKENI. The CDR3 protein is CASSPPGSGGFTDTQYF. CDR3 in DNA: TGTGCCAGCTCACCACCGGGTAGCGGGGGCTTCACAGATACGCAGTATTTT.

This chain links TRBV4-1 with TRBJ2-1; a possible D gene is TRBD2 (6 bases). With 4 bases removed from V and 8 bases from J, the gap between germline ends came to 15 bases. In germline, CDR1 is MGHRA, CDR2 YSYEKL. The CDR3 totals 14 residues. CDR3 nucleotide sequence: TGCGCCAGCAGCCCCCGGGAGTGGGTGCATGAGCAGTTCTTC. The encoded protein is CASSPREWVHEQFF.

V usage is TRBV28 and J usage is TRBJ2-7; D assignment may be TRBD1 or TRBD2 (5 bases each). Per germline, CDR1 MDHEN and CDR2 SYDVKM. V dropped 6 bases and J dropped 3 bases, with 15 bases sitting between them. The CDR3 covers 14 residues. CDR3 in amino acids: CASSGVGRSYEQYF. Written as DNA, the CDR3 is TGTGCCAGCAGCGGGGTGGGACGGAGCTACGAGCAGTACTTC. Drawing the rest from reference TRBV28 and TRBJ2-7, the complete variable domain is DVKVTQSSRYLVKRTGEKVFLECVQDMDHENMFWYRQDPGLGLRLIYFSYDVKMKEKGDIPEGYSVSREKKERFSLILESASTNQTSMYLCASSGVGRSYEQYFGPGTRLTVT.

V and J are TRBV5-8 and TRBJ1-6, with D hard to call. Trimming stripped 8 bases from V and 7 bases from J, with 16 bases between. Germline V gene sequence: CDR1 SGHTS, CDR2 YDEGEE. The CDR3 is made up of 14 amino acids. The CDR3 is CASKGGSGNSPLHF. For the CDR3, the DNA is TGTGCCAGTAAGGGAGGCAGCGGGAATTCACCCCTCCACTTT.

This chain links TRBV5-1 with TRBJ2-5, with 9 nucleotides matching TRBD2. CDR3 length: 16 residues. Trimming at V came to 4 bases and at J to 5 bases, leaving 12 bases not matched to a gene. Germline CDR1 SGHRS, CDR2 YFSETQ. The CDR3: CASSHERGGAEETQYF. CDR3 nucleotide sequence: TGCGCCAGCAGCCATGAACGCGGGGGGGCCGAGGAGACCCAGTACTTC.

The chain has TRBV4-1 and TRBJ1-2; D gene ambiguous. The V and J ends lost 4 bases and 3 bases respectively, with 18 bases between them. The CDR3 runs 16 residues. The germline V gene has CDR1 MGHRA and CDR2 YSYEKL. The CDR3 bases are TGCGCCAGCAGCCGAGTCCCGAAGGGCCGGGACTATGGCTACACCTTC. Its protein is CASSRVPKGRDYGYTF.

V gene TRBV4-2 combines with J gene TRBJ2-3; D uncertain. Trimming stripped 0 bases from V and 5 bases from J, with 9 bases between. There are 14 residues in the CDR3. In germline, CDR1 is LGHNA, CDR2 YNFKEQ. This CDR3 is CASSQDSLGDTQYF. CDR3 DNA: TGTGCCAGCAGCCAAGATTCCCTTGGAGATACGCAGTATTTT.

The chain links TRBV3-1 (or the pseudogene TRBV3-2) to TRBJ1-2, with no clear D. Trimming removed 2 bases at V and 7 bases at J, with 8 bases between. CDR1 is LGHDT, CDR2 YNNKEL, per germline (reference sequence). The CDR3 runs to 12 residues. This CDR3 is CASSQQSGGYTF. The CDR3 region has the DNA TGTGCCAGCAGCCAACAAAGTGGTGGCTACACCTTC.

The chain has TRBV9 and TRBJ2-2, with 9 bases lining up with TRBD2. Germline CDR1 SGDLS, CDR2 YYNGEE. CDR3 length equals 20 residues. With V trimmed by 4 bases and J by 4 bases, 20 bases remained unmatched. CDR3 amino acids: CASSPQGGIERGAGTGELFF. CDR3 sequence (DNA): TGTGCCAGCAGCCCTCAAGGAGGGATCGAGCGGGGGGCGGGCACCGGGGAGCTGTTTTTT.

This clone was seen a handful of times. This chain links TRBV4-3 with TRBJ1-6; 7 nucleotides agree with TRBD1. Germline V gives CDR1 LGHNA, CDR2 YSLEER. With V trimmed by 2 bases and J by 4 bases, 5 bases remained unmatched. This CDR3 has 16 amino acids. The CDR3 is CASSQSRDSYNSPLHF. Here the CDR3 DNA reads TGCGCCAGCAGCCAATCTAGGGACAGTTATAATTCACCCCTCCACTTT.

The chain couples TRBV9 to TRBJ2-1; 8 nucleotides line up with TRBD2. The junction had 16 bases not matched to a gene; V was cut back by 4 bases and J by 4 bases. The CDR3 extends over 18 amino acids. Germline loops: CDR1 SGDLS, CDR2 YYNGEE. The CDR3 DNA reads TGTGCCAGCAGCCCGAGCGGGGGCCGGGCTCGGGGTTACAATGAGCAGTTCTTC. Translated, it gives CASSPSGGRARGYNEQFF.

The chain has TRBV30 and TRBJ2-5; D is possibly TRBD2 (6 bases). Trimming left V 3 bases short and J 9 bases short, with 14 bases between. CDR1 and CDR2 from the germline V gene are GTSNPN and SVGIG (reference sequence). This CDR3 comprises 12 residues. The CDR3 DNA reads TGTGCCTGGAGGGAACTCGGGGGTGCCCAGTACTTC. Translating it yields CAWRELGGAQYF.

The rearrangement uses TRBV5-6 and TRBJ1-1; 8 bases are a match to TRBD1. This CDR3 spans 15 amino acids. V shed 3 bases, J shed 4 bases, and the junction held 8 bases outside the gene matches. Germline CDR1 is SGHDT and CDR2 is YYEEEE. The CDR3, as DNA: TGTGCCAGCAGCTCCTTTTCAGGGGGCGGCACTGAAGCTTTCTTT. This gives the protein CASSSFSGGGTEAFF. Full variable domain (outside the CDR3, taken from reference TRBV5-6 and TRBJ1-1): DAGVTQSPTHLIKTRGQQVTLRCSPKSGHDTVSWYQQALGQGPQFIFQYYEEEERQRGNFPDRFSGHQFPNYSSELNVNALLLGDSALYLCASSSFSGGGTEAFFGQGTRLTVV.

The chain couples TRBV5-1 to TRBJ1-1, with a tentative D call TRBD1 (5 bases). Germline assignment: CDR1 SGHRS and CDR2 YFSETQ. The CDR3 spans 15 residues. Trimming shortened V by 1 base and J by 1 base, and 11 bases separated the two germline ends. CDR3 amino acids: CASSLKTGGNTEAFF. In DNA, the CDR3 is TGCGCCAGCAGCTTGAAAACGGGGGGGAACACTGAAGCTTTCTTT.

The chain joins TRBV4-2 to TRBJ2-2; D is possibly TRBD2 (5 bases). This CDR3 region has 16 residues. The V gene's germline CDR1 is LGHNA and CDR2 YNFKEQ. V gave up 1 base and J gave up 4 bases, with 13 bases separating them. CDR3 nucleotide sequence: TGTGCCAGCAGCCAAGGGGCGGGCGGTGGCACCGGGGAGCTGTTTTTT. This translates into CASSQGAGGGTGELFF.

The CDR3 region is CASSDADTPRQPQHF. CDR3 nucleotide sequence: TGTGCCAGCAGTGATGCGGACACACCGAGGCAGCCCCAGCATTTT. V gene TRBV6-1 combines with J gene TRBJ1-5; the D gene is possibly TRBD1 (5 bases). Looked up from germline, CDR1 is MNHNS and CDR2 is SASEGT. The CDR3 consists of 15 residues. V shed 3 bases and J shed 7 bases, with 16 bases lying between them.